The text below deals with one TCR beta chain. Its specificity is unknown. This specimen belongs to a study of shared clonotypes between healthy human individuals. Overall study: Per donor, three plates held CD4 naive cells, three held CD4 memory, two held CD8 naive and one held CD8 memory. Regarding the study as a whole: Compared with memory subsets, naive subsets generally had larger estimated richness.

Selected positively for CCR7 and CD45RO-negative, naive CD8 cells excluded terminally differentiated effector memory CD45RA+ cells. Within Nashville, Tennessee resided all donors, each a Caucasian adult. Several immunoSEQ plates held equal portions of the genomic DNA taken from each subset. TCRdb keeps only in-frame clones here, not all; method: immunoSEQ multiplex PCR. Counted here are about 700,000 clones, just over 90% occurring once; the ten biggest clones make up approximately 22%. V shed 2 bases, J shed 6 bases, and the junction held 9 bases outside the gene matches. This CDR3 has 16 residues. Germline V lookup: CDR1 SGHVS, CDR2 FQNEAQ.

This receptor was taken from a young man in good health. The V gene is TRBV7-8, the J gene TRBJ1-4, with 7 bases aligning to TRBD1. Sequencing used naive CD8+ T cells sorted from blood. The CDR3 is CASSLHFLTGDEKLFF. Written as DNA, the CDR3 is TGTGCCAGCAGCTTACATTTCCTTACAGGGGATGAAAAACTGTTTTTT.